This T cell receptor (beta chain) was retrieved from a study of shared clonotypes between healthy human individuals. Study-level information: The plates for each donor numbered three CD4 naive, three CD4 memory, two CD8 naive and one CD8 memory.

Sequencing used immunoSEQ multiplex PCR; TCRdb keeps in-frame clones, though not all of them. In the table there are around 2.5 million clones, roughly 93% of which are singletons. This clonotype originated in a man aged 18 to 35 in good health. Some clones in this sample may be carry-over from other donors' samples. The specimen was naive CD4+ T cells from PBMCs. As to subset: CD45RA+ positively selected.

The CDR3 sequence: CASRVAGKGRDQPQHF. The DNA of the CDR3 is TGTGCCAGCAGGGTAGCAGGGAAGGGAAGGGATCAGCCCCAGCATTTT. The chain is built from TRBV27 and TRBJ1-5, with D maybe TRBD1 (5 bases). The CDR3 has 16 residues. The V and J ends lost 6 bases and 5 bases respectively, with 20 bases between them. Germline loops: CDR1 MNHEY, CDR2 SMNVEV (reference sequence).